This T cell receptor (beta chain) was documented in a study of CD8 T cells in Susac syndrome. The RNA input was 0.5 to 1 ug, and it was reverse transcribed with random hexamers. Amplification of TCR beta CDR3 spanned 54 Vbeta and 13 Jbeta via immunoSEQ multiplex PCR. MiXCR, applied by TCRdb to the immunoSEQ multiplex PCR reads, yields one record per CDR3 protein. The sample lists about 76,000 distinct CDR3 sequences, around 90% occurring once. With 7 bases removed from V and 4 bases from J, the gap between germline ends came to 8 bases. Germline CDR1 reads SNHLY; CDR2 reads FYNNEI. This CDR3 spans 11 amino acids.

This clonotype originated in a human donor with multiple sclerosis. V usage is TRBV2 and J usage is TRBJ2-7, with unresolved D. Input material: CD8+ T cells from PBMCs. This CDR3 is CASTLGYEQYF. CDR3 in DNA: TGTGCCAGCACCTTAGGGTACGAGCAGTACTTC.